The TCR beta chain under discussion was sequenced for a study of T cell responses to AZD1222 COVID-19 vaccine. The count of this clone is one. Its antigen is currently unknown. The CDR3 is 13 residues long. The ends lost 2 bases at V and 9 bases at J; junction bases unmatched: 3. Germline V lookup: CDR1 MNHEY, CDR2 SVGAGI. Clones were read by immunoSEQ multiplex PCR, and TCRdb kept only the in-frame ones, dropping some. Of some 110,000 clones detected, 85% to 90% appear once; the ten largest clones hold 3.5%. Whole-study findings and limits: Vaccine-associated CD4 TCRs ranged over spike, dominating at 160-218 and 743-854. Among the donors, most were white British and more were female, and clonal diversity was possibly underestimated. Reportedly, nearly half of unique spike TCRs recognized epitopes outside B.1.351/B.1.1.7 mutations.

The V and J genes are TRBV6-5 and TRBJ2-1, with 8 bases lining up with TRBD1. The sample in question was peripheral blood, obtained 28 days after the second AZD1222 dose. The origin of this receptor is an adult who received the AZD1222 COVID-19 vaccine. The CDR3 sequence: CASSYRDRGEQFF. The DNA of the CDR3 is TGTGCCAGCAGTTACCGTGACAGGGGTGAGCAGTTCTTC.